Below, 24 T cell receptor beta chains from the same sample are listed, as sequenced in a study of shared clonotypes between healthy human individuals (dated by TCRdb to 2020 to 2022). Library preparation used the immunoSEQ multiplex PCR assay. The source is immuneACCESS, and TCRdb retained only in-frame sequences with V and J called. Part of the clones is not carried over; for the studies checked, unresolved V genes explain less than half of this, and the remainder is unexplained. This sample gives 2 million to 2.5 million clones in total; under 95% of them show up just once. The ten top clones hold about 0.39% of the sample. The material sequenced was naive CD4+ T cells from PBMCs. According to the study, the label for this sample's cell subset or site signals: CD45RA+ positively selected. These TCRs come from a man younger than 35 in good health. Some clones in this sample may be carry-over from other donors' samples.

This chain connects TRBV2 to TRBJ2-7; D possibly corresponds to TRBD1 (6 bases). Trimming shortened V by 1 base and J by 3 bases, and 10 bases separated the two germline ends. The CDR3 has 14 residues. CDR1 is SNHLY, CDR2 FYNNEI, per germline. In DNA, the CDR3 is TGTGCCAGCAGTGAAGGGGGACACTTCTACGAGCAGTACTTC. Translated: CASSEGGHFYEQYF.

This chain uses TRBV28 with TRBJ2-7, with 8 bases aligning to TRBD1. J gave up 0 bases and V 8 bases, and 3 bases lay outside the gene matches. From germline, CDR1 is MDHEN and CDR2 SYDVKM. The CDR3 is made up of 13 amino acids. The CDR3 reads CASVTGDSYEQYF. CDR3 bases: TGTGCCAGCGTGACAGGGGACTCCTACGAGCAGTACTTC.

This rearrangement joins TRBV19 to TRBJ1-2; D is undetermined. With 7 bases removed from V and 4 bases from J, the gap between germline ends came to 19 bases. Germline V CDR1 and CDR2: LNHDA, SQIVND (reference sequence). The CDR3 has 15 amino acids. Here the CDR3 reads CASTPVDAILYGYTF. The CDR3 coding sequence is TGTGCCAGTACCCCGGTAGACGCGATTCTCTATGGCTACACCTTC.

As to this clone: The same CDR3 arises from other DNA sequences in this sample as well. The rearrangement joins TRBV7-2 to TRBJ2-5; 15 bases match TRBD2. V gave up 5 bases and J gave up 1 base; unmatched junction bases: 2. CDR1 and CDR2 (germline): SGHTA, FQGNSA. The CDR3 has 16 residues. The CDR3 nucleotides are TGTGCCAGCAGCCCGGGACTAGCGGGAGGCCAAGAGACCCAGTACTTC. It translates to CASSPGLAGGQETQYF.

Note on this clone: Other nucleotide sequences from this sample produce the same CDR3. The V call is TRBV15, the J call TRBJ1-4; tentatively, D is TRBD1 (5 bases). The ends were cut back, 8 bases at V and 3 bases at J, with 13 bases in the middle. Looked up from germline, CDR1 is LNHNV and CDR2 is YYDKDF (reference sequence). The CDR3 covers 14 residues. The CDR3 spells CATSRDRANEKLFF. DNA of the CDR3: TGTGCCACCTCCCGTGACAGAGCTAATGAAAAACTGTTTTTT.

The chain employs TRBV29-1 and TRBJ1-2; TRBD1 agrees at 8 bases. Germline V lookup: CDR1 SQVTM, CDR2 ANQGSEA. The CDR3 spans 14 residues. Trimming at V came to 2 bases and at J to 5 bases, leaving 7 bases not matched to a gene. The CDR3, as DNA: TGCAGCGTTGAACGGCCAGGGGGCGGGTATGGCTACACCTTC. Amino acid sequence: CSVERPGGGYGYTF.

The chain uses TRBV7-6 and TRBJ1-2, with TRBD1 matching 9 bases. Germline lookup yields CDR1 SGHVS and CDR2 FNYEAQ. J lost 5 bases, V lost 3 bases, and 7 bases had no gene match. The CDR3 runs to 15 residues. The CDR3 loop is CASSFTGTGFYGYTF. The CDR3 DNA sequence: TGTGCCAGCAGCTTTACCGGGACAGGGTTTTATGGCTACACCTTC.

This clone was observed a single time. This chain joins TRBV7-9 and TRBJ2-3; unclear D gene. Germline V gene data show CDR1 as SEHNR and CDR2 as FQNEAQ (reference sequence). The CDR3 spans 13 residues. Trimming stripped 5 bases from V and 2 bases from J, with 8 bases between. The CDR3 region is CASSLHNTDTQYF. CDR3 in DNA: TGTGCCAGCAGCCTCCACAACACAGATACGCAGTATTTT.

The chain carries TRBV28 and TRBJ2-4; D might be TRBD2 (6 bases). The CDR3 consists of 15 residues. CDR1 is MDHEN, CDR2 SYDVKM, per germline. V was shortened by 6 bases and J by 6 bases, with 18 bases between the two germline ends. CDR3: CASSPPQDGRNIQYF. The CDR3 nucleotides are TGTGCCAGCAGCCCCCCCCAGGACGGGAGAAACATTCAGTACTTC. The full variable domain, in which reference TRBV28 and TRBJ2-4 provide the parts outside the CDR3, is DVKVTQSSRYLVKRTGEKVFLECVQDMDHENMFWYRQDPGLGLRLIYFSYDVKMKEKGDIPEGYSVSREKKERFSLILESASTNQTSMYLCASSPPQDGRNIQYFGAGTRLSVL.

The gene calls are TRBV7-8 and TRBJ2-3; 8 bases match TRBD2. CDR3 length: 18 amino acids. Germline CDR1 is SGHVS and CDR2 is FQNEAQ. The J segment lost 1 base and the V segment lost 3 bases, leaving 12 bases of the junction unmatched. Here the CDR3 reads CASSFPWVSGGGTDTQYF. CDR3 bases: TGTGCCAGCAGCTTCCCCTGGGTCTCGGGAGGGGGCACAGATACGCAGTATTTT.

The chain carries TRBV5-5 and TRBJ2-5, with TRBD1 matching over 9 bases. V was pared by 7 bases and J by 4 bases, with 8 bases of the junction left unmatched. CDR3 length: 14 amino acids. Germline values: CDR1 SGHKS, CDR2 YYEKEE (reference sequence). This CDR3 reads CASQRDRGGETQYF. In DNA form, the CDR3 reads TGTGCCAGCCAAAGAGACAGGGGGGGAGAGACCCAGTACTTC.

This sequence joins TRBV18 and TRBJ1-1; D gene uncertain. Trimming took off 2 bases at V and 1 base at J, with 11 bases between the two ends. CDR1 and CDR2 from the germline V gene are KGHSH and LQKENI. The CDR3 runs to 15 residues. Here the CDR3 reads CASSPITTGNTEAFF. The CDR3 region has the DNA TGTGCCAGCTCACCAATAACAACGGGGAACACTGAAGCTTTCTTT. Drawing the rest from reference TRBV18 and TRBJ1-1, the complete variable domain is NAGVMQNPRHLVRRRGQEARLRCSPMKGHSHVYWYRQLPEEGLKFMVYLQKENIIDESGMPKERFSAEFPKEGPSILRIQQVVRGDSAAYFCASSPITTGNTEAFFGQGTRLTVV.

The chain is built from TRBV11-2 and TRBJ1-1; no clear D. Deletions cut 1 base from V and 0 bases from J, with 6 bases between. The CDR3 is made up of 14 amino acids. CDR1 SGHAT and CDR2 FQNNGV come from the germline V gene. CDR3 in DNA: TGTGCCAGCAGCTTAGTAGGCATGAACACTGAAGCTTTCTTT. The encoded protein is CASSLVGMNTEAFF.

The CDR3 DNA follows: TGCGCCAGCGGATCGACACCGCAAGAGACCCAGTACTTC. Its translation: CASGSTPQETQYF. The chain links TRBV5-1 to TRBJ2-5; D gene unclear. CDR3 size: 13 residues. The germline V gene has CDR1 SGHRS and CDR2 YFSETQ. Trimming cost V 7 bases and J 2 bases, with 12 bases left between them.

Of note for this clone: Other DNA sequences within the sample encode an identical CDR3. The rearrangement uses TRBV5-1 and TRBJ2-2; 11 bases fit TRBD1. The germline CDR1 and CDR2 sequences are SGHRS and YFSETQ. This CDR3 comprises 16 residues. V lost 0 bases, J lost 4 bases, and 2 bases stayed unmatched. CDR3 region: CASSLAGTGGTGELFF. The CDR3 DNA is TGCGCCAGCAGCTTGGCCGGGACAGGGGGCACCGGGGAGCTGTTTTTT.

The J gene is TRBJ1-1, the V gene TRBV28; D remains ambiguous. V lost 6 bases to trimming and J lost 3 bases, with 17 bases between them. The V gene's germline CDR1 is MDHEN and CDR2 SYDVKM. The CDR3 runs 15 residues. The CDR3 loop is CASRFPTDVYTEAFF. The CDR3 DNA follows: TGTGCCAGCAGGTTTCCTACGGACGTCTACACTGAAGCTTTCTTT.

This clone was counted once. A junction end diverges from the germline sequence, so it may reflect a read error. The chain joins TRBV2 to TRBJ2-1; no definite D call. Germline lookup yields CDR1 SNHLY and CDR2 FYNNEI. The CDR3 runs to 16 residues. DNA for the CDR3: TGTGCCAGCACTGAACCCCTTTACGGCTCCTACAATGAGCAGTTCTTC. Its protein product is CASTEPLYGSYNEQFF. The variable domain in full, completed from reference TRBV2 and TRBJ2-1, reads EPEVTQTPSHQVTQMGQEVILRCVPISNHLYFYWYRQILGQKVEFLVSFYNNEISEKSEIFDDQFSVERPDGSNFTLKIRSTKLEDSAMYFCASTEPLYGSYNEQFFGPGTRLTVL.

This chain links TRBV5-1 with TRBJ1-1; 9 nucleotides align to TRBD1. Germline V gives CDR1 SGHRS, CDR2 YFSETQ. This CDR3 contains 17 residues. With V trimmed by 5 bases and J by 4 bases, 15 bases remained unmatched. CDR3 sequence: CASSRDRVEVLGTEAFF. CDR3 nucleotides: TGCGCCAGCAGTCGGGACAGGGTCGAGGTGCTGGGCACTGAAGCTTTCTTT.

V and J are TRBV4-2 and TRBJ2-7, with D perhaps TRBD2 (6 bases). Germline V gene lookup returns CDR1 LGHNA and CDR2 YNFKEQ. The germline V and J ends were trimmed by 0 bases and 3 bases, with 15 bases remaining between them. This CDR3 comprises 16 residues. CDR3 coding DNA: TGTGCCAGCAGCCAAGACCCCCTTTCTAGCGTCTACGAGCAGTACTTC. Translating gives CASSQDPLSSVYEQYF.

This clone has a single count. V usage is TRBV5-1 and J usage is TRBJ2-5; no reliable D call. The DNA matches TRBJ2-7 better at its end, which makes the J call doubtful. Germline values: CDR1 SGHRS, CDR2 YFSETQ. The CDR3 has 15 amino acids. CDR3 protein: CASSRSPTKVNEQYF. The CDR3 DNA follows: TGCGCCAGCAGCCGTAGCCCTACTAAGGTCAACGAGCAGTACTTC.

The chain joins TRBV21-1 to TRBJ2-5. TRBV21-1 counts as a pseudogene. The CDR3 is 17 residues long. The DNA for the CDR3 is TGTGCCAGCAGCAAAAAAGTCGATGGATTAAAAAGGGAGACCCAGTACTTC. This codes for CASSKKVDGLKRETQYF.

The chain is built from TRBV18 and TRBJ2-1; 14 nucleotides match TRBD2. V lost 3 bases, J lost 9 bases, and 1 base stayed unmatched. The CDR3 consists of 14 residues. Germline CDR1 KGHSH, CDR2 LQKENI. CDR3 region: CASSPGTSGGEQFF. The CDR3, as DNA: TGTGCCAGCTCACCCGGGACTAGCGGGGGTGAGCAGTTCTTC.

The chain carries TRBV11-2 and TRBJ2-5; a weak D match, TRBD1 (6 bases). V lost 6 bases to trimming and J lost 1 base, with 18 bases between them. This CDR3 contains 16 residues. The germline V gene encodes CDR1 SGHAT and CDR2 FQNNGV. The CDR3, as DNA: TGTGCCAGCAGTTCTATGCTACAGGGATCCCAAGAGACCCAGTACTTC. Its protein is CASSSMLQGSQETQYF.

The V call is TRBV6-1, the J call TRBJ1-1, with 8 bases identical to TRBD1. Losses at the gene ends were 4 bases for V and 11 bases for J; bases not matched to a gene: 6. The CDR3 is 12 residues long. The V gene's germline CDR1 is MNHNS and CDR2 SASEGT. The CDR3 bases are TGTGCCAGCAGTGGTCGACAGGGGAGGGCTTTCTTT. Translated: CASSGRQGRAFF.